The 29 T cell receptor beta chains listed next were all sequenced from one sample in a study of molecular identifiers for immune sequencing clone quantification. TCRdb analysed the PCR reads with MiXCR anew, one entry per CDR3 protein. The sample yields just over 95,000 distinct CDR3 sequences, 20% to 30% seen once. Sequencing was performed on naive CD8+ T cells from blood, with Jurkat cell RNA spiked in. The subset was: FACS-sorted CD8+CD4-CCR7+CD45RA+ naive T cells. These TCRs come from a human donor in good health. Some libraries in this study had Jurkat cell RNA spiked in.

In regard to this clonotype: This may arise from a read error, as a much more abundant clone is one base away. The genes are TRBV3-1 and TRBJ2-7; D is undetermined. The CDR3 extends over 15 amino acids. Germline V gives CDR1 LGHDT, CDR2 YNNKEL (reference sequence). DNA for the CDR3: TGTGCCCGCAGCCAAGGCCCCCAGTCCTCCTACGAGCAGTACTTC. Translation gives CARSQGPQSSYEQYF.

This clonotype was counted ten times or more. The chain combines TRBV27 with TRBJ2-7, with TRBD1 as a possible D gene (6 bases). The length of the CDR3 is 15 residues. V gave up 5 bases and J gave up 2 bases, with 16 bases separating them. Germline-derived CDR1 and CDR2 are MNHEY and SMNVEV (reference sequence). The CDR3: CASSPAPGQTYEQYF. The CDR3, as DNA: TGTGCCAGCAGTCCCGCCCCCGGACAGACCTACGAGCAGTACTTC.

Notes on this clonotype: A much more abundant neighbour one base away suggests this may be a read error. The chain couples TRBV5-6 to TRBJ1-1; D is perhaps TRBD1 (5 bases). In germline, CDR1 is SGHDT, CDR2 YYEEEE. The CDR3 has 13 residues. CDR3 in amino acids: CASSWDHNTEALF. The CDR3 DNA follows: TGTGCCAGCAGTTGGGACCATAACACTGAAGCTCTCTTT.

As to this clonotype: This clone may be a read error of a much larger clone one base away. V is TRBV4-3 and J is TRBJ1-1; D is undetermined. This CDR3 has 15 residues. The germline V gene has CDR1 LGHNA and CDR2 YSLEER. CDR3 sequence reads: CASSQDSLWGTETFF. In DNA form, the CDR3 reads TGCGCCAGCAGCCAAGATAGTTTGTGGGGAACTGAAACTTTCTTT.

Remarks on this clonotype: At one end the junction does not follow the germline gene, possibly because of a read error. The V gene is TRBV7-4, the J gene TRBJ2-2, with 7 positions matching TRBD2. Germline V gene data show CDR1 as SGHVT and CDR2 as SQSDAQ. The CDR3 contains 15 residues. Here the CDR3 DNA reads TGTGCCAGCAGCCGAGGGAGGGGAGTCCACCGGGGAGCTGTTTTT. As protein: CASSRGRGVHRGAVF.

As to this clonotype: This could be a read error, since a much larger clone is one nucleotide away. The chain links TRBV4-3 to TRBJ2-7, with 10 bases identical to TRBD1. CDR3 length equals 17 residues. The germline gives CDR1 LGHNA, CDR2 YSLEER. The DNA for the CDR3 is TGCGCCAGCAGCCAAGACTCGATTGGACAGGGGGTCGGGGAGCAGTGCTTC. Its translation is CASSQDSIGQGVGEQCF.

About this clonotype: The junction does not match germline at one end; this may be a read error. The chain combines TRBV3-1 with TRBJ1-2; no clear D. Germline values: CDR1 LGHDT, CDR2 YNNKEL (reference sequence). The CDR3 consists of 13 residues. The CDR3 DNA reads TGTGCCAGCAGCCAGTCGAATGACTATGGCCACACCTTC. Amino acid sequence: CASSQSNDYGHTF. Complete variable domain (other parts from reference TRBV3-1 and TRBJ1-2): DTAVSQTPKYLVTQMGNDKSIKCEQNLGHDTMYWYKQDSKKFLKIMFSYNNKELIINETVPNRFSPKSPDKAHLNLHINSLELGDSAVYFCASSQSNDYGHTFGSGTRLTVV.

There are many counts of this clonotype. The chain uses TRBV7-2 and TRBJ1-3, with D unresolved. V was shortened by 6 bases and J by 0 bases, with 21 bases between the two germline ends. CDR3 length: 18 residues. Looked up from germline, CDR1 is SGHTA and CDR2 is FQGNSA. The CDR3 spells CASSMGSRPTSSGNTIYF. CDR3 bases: TGTGCCAGCAGTATGGGCAGTCGGCCGACTAGCTCTGGAAACACCATATATTTT.

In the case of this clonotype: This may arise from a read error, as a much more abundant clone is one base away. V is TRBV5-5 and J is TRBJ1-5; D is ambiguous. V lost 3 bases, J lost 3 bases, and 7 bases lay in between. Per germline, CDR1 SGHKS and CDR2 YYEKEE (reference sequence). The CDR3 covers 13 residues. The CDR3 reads CASSSTNNQPQHF. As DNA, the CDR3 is TGTGCCAGCAGCTCGACTAACAATCAGCCCCAGCATTTT.

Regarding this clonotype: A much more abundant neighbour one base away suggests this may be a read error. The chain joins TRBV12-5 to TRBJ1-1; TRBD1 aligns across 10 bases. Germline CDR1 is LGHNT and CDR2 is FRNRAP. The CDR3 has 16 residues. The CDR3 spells CASGSGTGAGNTEASF. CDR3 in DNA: TGTGCTAGTGGTTCCGGGACAGGGGCCGGGAACACTGAAGCTTCCTTT.

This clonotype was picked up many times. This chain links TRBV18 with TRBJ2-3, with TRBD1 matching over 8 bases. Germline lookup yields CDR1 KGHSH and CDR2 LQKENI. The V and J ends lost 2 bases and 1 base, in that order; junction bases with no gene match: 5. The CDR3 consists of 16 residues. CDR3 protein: CASSPAGQGRTDTQYF. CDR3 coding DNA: TGTGCCAGCTCACCAGCCGGACAGGGCCGCACAGATACGCAGTATTTT.

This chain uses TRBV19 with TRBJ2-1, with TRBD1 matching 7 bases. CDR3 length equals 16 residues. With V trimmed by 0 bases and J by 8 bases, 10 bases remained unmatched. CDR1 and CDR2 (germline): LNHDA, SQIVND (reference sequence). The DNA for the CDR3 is TGTGCCAGTAGTATAGATTTATACAGGGGACCCGATGAGCAGTTCTTC. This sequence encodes CASSIDLYRGPDEQFF.

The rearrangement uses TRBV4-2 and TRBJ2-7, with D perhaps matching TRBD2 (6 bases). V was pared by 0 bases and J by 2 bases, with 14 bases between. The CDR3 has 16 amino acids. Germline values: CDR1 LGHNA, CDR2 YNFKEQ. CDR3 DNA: TGTGCCAGCAGCCAAGAGTCTTCGGACTACCCCTACGAGCAGTACTTC. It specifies CASSQESSDYPYEQYF.

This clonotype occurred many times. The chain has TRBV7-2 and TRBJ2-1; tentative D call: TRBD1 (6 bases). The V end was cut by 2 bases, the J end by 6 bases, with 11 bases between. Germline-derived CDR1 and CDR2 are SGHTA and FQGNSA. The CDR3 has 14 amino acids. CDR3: CASSLQGWANEQFF. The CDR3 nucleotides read TGTGCCAGCAGCTTACAGGGGTGGGCCAATGAGCAGTTCTTC.

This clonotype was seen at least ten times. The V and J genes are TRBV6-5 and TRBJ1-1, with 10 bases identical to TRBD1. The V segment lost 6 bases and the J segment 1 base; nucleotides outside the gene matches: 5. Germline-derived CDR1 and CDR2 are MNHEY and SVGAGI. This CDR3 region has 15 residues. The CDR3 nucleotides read TGTGCCAGCAGGGAGACAGGGGGCGGGAACACTGAAGCTTTCTTT. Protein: CASRETGGGNTEAFF.

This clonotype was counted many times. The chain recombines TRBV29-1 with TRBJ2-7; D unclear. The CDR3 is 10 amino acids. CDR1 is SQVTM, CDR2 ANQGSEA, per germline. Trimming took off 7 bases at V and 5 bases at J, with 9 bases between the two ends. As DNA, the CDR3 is TGCAGCGCCCAAGGCCACGAGCAGTACTTC. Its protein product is CSAQGHEQYF.

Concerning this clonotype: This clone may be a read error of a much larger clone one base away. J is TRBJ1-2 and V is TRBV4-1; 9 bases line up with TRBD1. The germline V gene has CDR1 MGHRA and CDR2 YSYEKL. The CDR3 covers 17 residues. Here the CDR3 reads CASGQAGTGFLEDGYTF. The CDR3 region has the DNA TGCGCCAGCGGCCAAGCCGGGACAGGGTTCCTGGAGGATGGCTACACCTTC.

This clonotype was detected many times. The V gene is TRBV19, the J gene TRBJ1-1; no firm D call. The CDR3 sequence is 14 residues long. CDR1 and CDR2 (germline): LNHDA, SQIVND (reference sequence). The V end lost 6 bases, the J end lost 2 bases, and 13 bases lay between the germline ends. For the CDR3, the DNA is TGTGCCAGTAGACCTTTAGGACCCAACACTGAAGCTTTCTTT. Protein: CASRPLGPNTEAFF.

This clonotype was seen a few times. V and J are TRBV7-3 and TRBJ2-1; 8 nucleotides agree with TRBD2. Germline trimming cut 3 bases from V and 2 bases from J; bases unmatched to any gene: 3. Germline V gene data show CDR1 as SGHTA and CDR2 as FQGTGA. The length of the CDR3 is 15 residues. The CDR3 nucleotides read TGTGCCAGCAGCTTCAGCGGGAGCCCCTACAATGAGCAGTTCTTC. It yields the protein CASSFSGSPYNEQFF.

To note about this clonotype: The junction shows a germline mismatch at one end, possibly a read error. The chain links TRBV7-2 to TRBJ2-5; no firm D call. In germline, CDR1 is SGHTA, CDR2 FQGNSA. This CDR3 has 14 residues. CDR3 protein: CDSTFNQYQETQYF. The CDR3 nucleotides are TGTGACAGCACCTTTAACCAGTACCAAGAGACCCAGTACTTC.

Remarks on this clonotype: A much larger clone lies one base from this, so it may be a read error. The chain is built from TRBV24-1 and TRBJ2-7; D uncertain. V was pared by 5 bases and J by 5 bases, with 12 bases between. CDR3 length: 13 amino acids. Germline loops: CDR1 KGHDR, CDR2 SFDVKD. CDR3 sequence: CATSGPSKDEQYF. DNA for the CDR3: TGTGCCACCAGTGGACCCTCTAAGGACGAGCAGTACTTC.

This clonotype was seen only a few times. The CDR3 sequence is CSARETGGFPETQYF. The CDR3 bases are TGCAGTGCACGGGAGACAGGGGGCTTCCCGGAGACCCAGTACTTC. This rearrangement joins TRBV20-1 to TRBJ2-5, with TRBD1 matching over 10 bases. Germline CDR1 and CDR2: DFQATT and SNEGSKA (reference sequence). The junction had 12 bases not matched to a gene; V was cut back by 6 bases and J by 5 bases. The CDR3 spans 15 residues.

The CDR3 bases are TGTGCCAGCAGTTACTCCCGGACAGAAAATAACTATGGCTACACCTTC. This sequence encodes CASSYSRTENNYGYTF. The genes are TRBV6-2 or TRBV6-3 and TRBJ1-2, with D perhaps matching TRBD1 (6 bases). The CDR3 is 16 residues long. Germline CDR1 MNHEY, CDR2 SVGEGT. Between the trimmed V and J ends, which lost 0 bases and 1 base, there was a span of 12 bases.

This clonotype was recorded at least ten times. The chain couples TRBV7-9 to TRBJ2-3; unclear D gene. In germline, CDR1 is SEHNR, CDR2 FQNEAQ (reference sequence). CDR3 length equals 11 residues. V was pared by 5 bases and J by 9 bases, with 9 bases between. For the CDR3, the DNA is TGTGCCAGCAGCCCCCCCGGCACGCAGTATTTT. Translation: CASSPPGTQYF.

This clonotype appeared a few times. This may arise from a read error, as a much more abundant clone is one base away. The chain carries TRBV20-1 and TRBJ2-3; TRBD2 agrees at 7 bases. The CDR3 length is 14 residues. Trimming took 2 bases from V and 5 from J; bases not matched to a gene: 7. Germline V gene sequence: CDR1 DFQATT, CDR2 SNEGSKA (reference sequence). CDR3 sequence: CSARLLARVDTQYF. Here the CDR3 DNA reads TGCAGTGCTAGATTACTAGCGAGGGTAGATACGCAGTATTTT.

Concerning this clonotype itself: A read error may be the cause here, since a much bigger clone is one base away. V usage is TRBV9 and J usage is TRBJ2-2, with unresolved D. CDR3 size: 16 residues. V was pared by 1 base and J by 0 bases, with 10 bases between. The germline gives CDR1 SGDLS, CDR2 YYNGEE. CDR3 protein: CASSVRPGSNTGELFF. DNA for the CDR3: TGTGCCAGCAGCGTAAGACCAGGCTCGAACACCGGGGAGCTGTTTTTT.

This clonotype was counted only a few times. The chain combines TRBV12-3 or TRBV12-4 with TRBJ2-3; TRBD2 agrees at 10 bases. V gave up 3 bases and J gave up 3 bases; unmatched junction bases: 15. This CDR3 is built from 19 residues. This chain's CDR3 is CASSFWLAGDPSRTDTQYF. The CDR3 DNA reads TGTGCCAGCAGTTTCTGGCTAGCGGGGGACCCCAGCAGAACAGATACGCAGTATTTT.

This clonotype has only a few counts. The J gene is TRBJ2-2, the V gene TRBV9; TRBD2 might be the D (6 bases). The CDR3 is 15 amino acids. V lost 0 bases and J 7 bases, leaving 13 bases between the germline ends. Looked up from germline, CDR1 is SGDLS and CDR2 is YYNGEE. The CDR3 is CASSVAGGVGGELFF. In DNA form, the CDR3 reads TGTGCCAGCAGCGTAGCCGGGGGAGTAGGCGGGGAGCTGTTTTTT.

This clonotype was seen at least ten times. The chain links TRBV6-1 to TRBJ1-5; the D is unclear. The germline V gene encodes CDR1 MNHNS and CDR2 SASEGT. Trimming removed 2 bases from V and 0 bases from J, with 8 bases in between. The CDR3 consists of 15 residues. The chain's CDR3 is CASSELEVSNQPQHF. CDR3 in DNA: TGTGCCAGCAGTGAATTGGAGGTTAGCAATCAGCCCCAGCATTTT.